A single sample is the source of the 25 T cell receptor beta chains below, sequenced in a study of blood T cell repertoires in COVID-19. Libraries were prepared by immunoSEQ multiplex PCR; TCRdb keeps only in-frame clonotypes and omits some of them. Of about 170,000 clones in the sample, approximately 82% are singletons; the top ten hold roughly 19%. The sequenced sample consisted of peripheral blood. The receptors shown here come from a woman in her seventies who had recovered from COVID-19.

V gene TRBV20-1 combines with J gene TRBJ2-1; TRBD2 is a possible D gene (7 bases). The CDR3 has 14 residues. CDR1 DFQATT and CDR2 SNEGSKA come from the germline V gene (reference sequence). Between the trimmed V and J ends, which lost 3 bases and 7 bases, there was a span of 16 bases. The CDR3 DNA sequence: TGCAGTGCTAGTGGGGGGGGGCCGGGTAATGAGCAGTTCTTC. It translates to CSASGGGPGNEQFF.

This clone was detected only once. The chain employs TRBV5-1 and TRBJ1-2; D remains unclear. The CDR3 has 14 residues. Per the germline V gene, CDR1 is SGHRS and CDR2 is YFSETQ. V shed 4 bases and J shed 5 bases, with 15 bases lying between them. The CDR3 DNA reads TGCGCCAGCAGCCCCCCGGGCGCGGGGTATGGCTACACCTTC. This sequence encodes CASSPPGAGYGYTF.

The chain links TRBV7-8 to TRBJ2-7; TRBD2 might be the D (7 bases). Per the germline V gene, CDR1 is SGHVS and CDR2 is FQNEAQ. Deletions cut 0 bases from V and 11 bases from J, with 11 bases between. The CDR3 totals 12 residues. CDR3 bases: TGTGCCAGCAGCTTAGCGGGGGGGACAAAGTACTTC. Residues: CASSLAGGTKYF. Based on the CDR3 plus reference TRBV7-8 and TRBJ2-7, the full variable domain is GAGVSQSPRYKVAKRGQDVALRCDPISGHVSLFWYQQALGQGPEFLTYFQNEAQLDKSGLPSDRFFAERPEGSVSTLKIQRTQQEDSAVYLCASSLAGGTKYFGPGTRLTVT.

The chain has TRBV30 and TRBJ1-4; no clear D gene. This CDR3 spans 19 amino acids. Germline assignment: CDR1 GTSNPN and CDR2 SVGIG (reference sequence). Trimming shortened V by 2 bases and J by 8 bases, and 30 bases separated the two germline ends. DNA of the CDR3: TGTGCCTGGAGTTTATACCCCCCGGGGAGGAGTCCGGATGGGGAAAAACTGTTTTTT. It codes for CAWSLYPPGRSPDGEKLFF.

This clone was detected only once. V and J are TRBV6-6 and TRBJ1-5; D remains ambiguous. Per the germline V gene, CDR1 is MNHNY and CDR2 is SVGAGI (reference sequence). Trimming cost V 5 bases and J 9 bases, with 14 bases left between them. There are 13 residues in the CDR3. CDR3 sequence (DNA): TGTGCCAGCAGTCCCATCGGGATGTGGCCCCAGCATTTT. It encodes CASSPIGMWPQHF.

The chain uses TRBV7-3 and TRBJ2-3, with 7 positions matching TRBD2. Germline CDR1 and CDR2: SGHTA and FQGTGA. The CDR3 sequence is 12 residues long. V dropped 5 bases and J dropped 6; count of bases not matched to a gene: 2. The CDR3 loop is CASSPGGDTQYF. In DNA, the CDR3 is TGTGCCAGCAGCCCCGGGGGGGATACGCAGTATTTT.

The V gene is TRBV6-5, the J gene TRBJ1-5; 9 nucleotides line up with TRBD1. From germline, CDR1 is MNHEY and CDR2 SVGAGI. This CDR3 region has 14 residues. V gave up 6 bases and J gave up 5 bases; unmatched junction bases: 5. The CDR3 nucleotides read TGTGCCAGCAGGCACGGGACAGGGCATCAGCCCCAGCATTTT. Translating gives CASRHGTGHQPQHF.

V is TRBV10-3 and J is TRBJ2-1; 7 nucleotides agree with TRBD2. V shed 3 bases and J 7 bases; nucleotides not matched to a gene: 15. CDR1 is ENHRY and CDR2 is SYGVKD in the germline V gene. This CDR3 has 17 residues. The CDR3, as DNA: TGTGCCATCAGTGACCCCCGCGAGCGGGGCGCTCCGAATGAGCAGTTCTTC. This translates into CAISDPRERGAPNEQFF.

The V and J genes are TRBV4-2 and TRBJ1-2, with a possible D match to TRBD1 (6 bases). V gave up 0 bases and J gave up 9 bases, with 23 bases separating them. This CDR3 contains 17 residues. Per germline, CDR1 LGHNA and CDR2 YNFKEQ. CDR3 protein: CASSQDGVGGQKDRYTF. Written as DNA, the CDR3 is TGTGCCAGCAGCCAAGATGGGGTAGGTGGACAGAAGGATCGCTACACCTTC.

This rearrangement joins TRBV4-2 to TRBJ2-7; 7 nucleotides agree with TRBD1. The CDR3 consists of 15 residues. Germline trimming cut 2 bases from V and 3 bases from J; bases unmatched to any gene: 7. Germline CDR1 and CDR2: LGHNA and YNFKEQ. CDR3 in DNA: TGTGCCAGCAGCCAAAGGACAGGTCCGAACTACGAGCAGTACTTC. Its protein is CASSQRTGPNYEQYF.

This sequence joins TRBV3-1 (or the pseudogene TRBV3-2) and TRBJ1-2; D may be TRBD1 (6 bases). The V gene's germline CDR1 is LGHDT and CDR2 YNNKEL (reference sequence). Deletions cut 4 bases from V and 2 bases from J, with 11 bases between. There are 14 residues in the CDR3. CDR3 nucleotide sequence: TGTGCCAGCAGCCCGCGGGGGCCAAACTATGGCTACACCTTC. Translated: CASSPRGPNYGYTF.

The chain carries TRBV4-2 and TRBJ2-3; D not certain. The germline V gene has CDR1 LGHNA and CDR2 YNFKEQ. Trimming took off 10 bases at V and 0 bases at J, with 14 bases between the two ends. This CDR3 region has 14 residues. The CDR3 protein is CATSTTSSTDTQYF. Here the CDR3 DNA reads TGTGCCACCTCCACCACTTCTAGCACAGATACGCAGTATTTT.

The gene calls are TRBV5-5 and TRBJ2-3; TRBD2 matches 9 bases. With 0 bases clipped from V and 5 bases from J, the junction kept 10 bases outside the gene matches. Germline lookup yields CDR1 SGHKS and CDR2 YYEKEE (reference sequence). This CDR3 is 17 amino acids long. The CDR3 nucleotides are TGTGCCAGCAGCTTGGCCCGGGGTAGCGGGAGCTTAGATACGCAGTATTTT. Amino acid sequence: CASSLARGSGSLDTQYF.

CDR3 sequence reads: CASSRKLAGGANTGELFF. CDR3 coding DNA: TGTGCCAGCAGCCGGAAATTAGCGGGAGGGGCGAACACCGGGGAGCTGTTTTTT. V gene TRBV7-2 combines with J gene TRBJ2-2; 11 bases agree with TRBD2. J lost 0 bases, V lost 5 bases, and 8 bases had no gene match. This CDR3 is built from 18 residues. Germline-derived CDR1 and CDR2 are SGHTA and FQGNSA.

This chain connects TRBV5-1 to TRBJ2-1; the match to TRBD2 covers 9 bases. The germline gives CDR1 SGHRS, CDR2 YFSETQ. CDR3 length equals 15 residues. V lost 1 base, J lost 6 bases, and 5 bases stayed unmatched. CDR3 DNA: TGCGCCAGCAGCTTGTGGGCTAGCGGGGCCAATGAGCAGTTCTTC. It codes for CASSLWASGANEQFF. Variable domain in full (rest from reference TRBV5-1 and TRBJ2-1): KAGVTQTPRYLIKTRGQQVTLSCSPISGHRSVSWYQQTPGQGLQFLFEYFSETQRNKGNFPGRFSGRQFSNSRSEMNVSTLELGDSALYLCASSLWASGANEQFFGPGTRLTVL.

The chain has TRBV7-2 and TRBJ1-2; 7 nucleotides align to TRBD1. The CDR3 length is 15 residues. With V trimmed by 5 bases and J by 8 bases, 14 bases remained unmatched. The germline V gene has CDR1 SGHTA and CDR2 FQGNSA. CDR3 in amino acids: CASSGAGWQGVGYTF. In DNA form, the CDR3 reads TGTGCCAGCAGCGGCGCCGGATGGCAGGGGGTCGGCTACACCTTC.

The gene calls are TRBV27 and TRBJ1-1; D is possibly TRBD1 (6 bases). The V and J ends lost 5 bases and 4 bases respectively, with 17 bases between them. This CDR3 has 15 residues. Germline CDR1 reads MNHEY; CDR2 reads SMNVEV (reference sequence). The CDR3 coding sequence is TGTGCCAGCAGTCCGAGGGGGGGAAGGGGCACTGAAGCTTTCTTT. It is translated as CASSPRGGRGTEAFF.

The chain has TRBV2 and TRBJ1-1; possibly TRBD1 for D (6 bases). The CDR3 loop spans 13 amino acids. The V gene's germline CDR1 is SNHLY and CDR2 FYNNEI. Trimming took 5 bases from V and 5 from J, leaving 12 bases between them. This CDR3 is CASSTGSGTEAFF. DNA of the CDR3: TGTGCCAGCAGTACAGGGTCCGGAACTGAAGCTTTCTTT. The full variable domain, with the rest looked up from reference TRBV2 and TRBJ1-1, is EPEVTQTPSHQVTQMGQEVILRCVPISNHLYFYWYRQILGQKVEFLVSFYNNEISEKSEIFDDQFSVERPDGSNFTLKIRSTKLEDSAMYFCASSTGSGTEAFFGQGTRLTVV.

The chain couples TRBV6-5 to TRBJ2-5; 7 bases match TRBD1. Germline V gives CDR1 MNHEY, CDR2 SVGAGI. The V segment lost 7 bases and the J segment 0 bases; nucleotides outside the gene matches: 5. This CDR3 is 14 amino acids long. CDR3 sequence: CASKEQGYQETQYF. CDR3 bases: TGTGCCAGCAAGGAACAGGGGTACCAAGAGACCCAGTACTTC.

This clone is a singleton in its sample. The chain's CDR3 is CAHSYWGRSMGYTF. CDR3 in DNA: TGTGCCCATAGCTATTGGGGCAGAAGCATGGGCTACACCTTC. V usage is TRBV5-6 and J usage is TRBJ1-2, with D possibly matching TRBD1 (5 bases). The V gene lost 10 bases and the J gene lost 8 bases, with 24 bases spanning the gap. This CDR3 comprises 14 residues. Germline lookup yields CDR1 SGHDT and CDR2 YYEEEE.

This clone occurred once. The rearrangement uses TRBV24-1 and TRBJ1-5, with TRBD1 as a possible D gene (5 bases). CDR1 is KGHDR, CDR2 SFDVKD, per germline. The length of the CDR3 is 15 residues. V was pared by 4 bases and J by 4 bases, with 13 bases between. The CDR3 DNA is TGTGCCACCAGTGACGGGCAGGGCCTAAATCAGCCCCAGCATTTT. As protein: CATSDGQGLNQPQHF.

The chain carries TRBV5-4 and TRBJ2-7, with D tentatively TRBD1 (7 bases). With 4 bases removed from V and 4 bases from J, the gap between germline ends came to 12 bases. Germline V CDR1 and CDR2: SGHNT, YYREEE (reference sequence). The CDR3 is 13 residues long. The CDR3 here is CASSAGTAYEQYF. CDR3 nucleotides: TGTGCCAGCAGCGCGGGGACAGCTTACGAGCAGTACTTC.

The gene calls are TRBV27 and TRBJ2-3, with D possibly being TRBD2 (6 bases). V lost 6 bases, J lost 2 bases, and 18 bases lay in between. Germline V lookup: CDR1 MNHEY, CDR2 SMNVEV (reference sequence). The CDR3 has 16 residues. The CDR3 sequence is CASSPIWRRDTDTQYF. The CDR3 DNA reads TGTGCCAGCAGCCCCATTTGGCGGAGGGACACAGATACGCAGTATTTT.

In nucleotides, the CDR3 is TGTGCCAGCAGTTACTCGAGAGGACAGGGTTCTGAGCAGTTCTTC. It specifies CASSYSRGQGSEQFF. The chain joins TRBV6-5 to TRBJ2-1, with 8 bases matching TRBD1. The ends lost 0 bases at V and 9 bases at J; junction bases unmatched: 7. The germline CDR1 and CDR2 sequences are MNHEY and SVGAGI. The CDR3 runs to 15 residues.

The rearrangement links TRBV12-3 or TRBV12-4 to TRBJ2-1, with 7 positions matching TRBD2. This CDR3 is built from 12 residues. The V segment lost 3 bases and the J segment 8 bases; nucleotides outside the gene matches: 1. The DNA for the CDR3 is TGTGCCAGCAGTTTTCTAGCGGATGAGCAGTTCTTC. Residues: CASSFLADEQFF.